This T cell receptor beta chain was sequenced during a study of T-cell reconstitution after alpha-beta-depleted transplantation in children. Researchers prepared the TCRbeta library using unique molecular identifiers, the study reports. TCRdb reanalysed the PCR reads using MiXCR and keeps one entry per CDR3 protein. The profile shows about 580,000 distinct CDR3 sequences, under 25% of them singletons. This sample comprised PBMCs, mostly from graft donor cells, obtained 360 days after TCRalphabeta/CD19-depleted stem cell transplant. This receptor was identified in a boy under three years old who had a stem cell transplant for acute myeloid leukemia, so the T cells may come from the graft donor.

CDR3 amino acids: CASSEDVVRADTQYF. In DNA, the CDR3 is TGTGCCAGCAGTGAAGATGTAGTCCGGGCAGATACGCAGTATTTT. The chain couples TRBV6-1 to TRBJ2-3; D not certain. Germline-derived CDR1 and CDR2 are MNHNS and SASEGT. V was cut by 1 base and J by 4 bases, with 12 bases left in between. The CDR3 has 15 residues.